These T cell receptor beta chains were read from a single sample in a study of cytomegalovirus exposure and HLA in healthy donors. Method: immunoSEQ multiplex PCR; TCRdb's copy keeps in-frame clones and lacks some. The table records 150,000 to 200,000 clones, around 80% of them present only once. Sequenced sample: PBMCs. These TCRs come from a girl between 5 and 17 years old in good health and CMV-seropositive. The CDR3 runs from the conserved cysteine through the conserved F or W. Each record gives: CDR3 DNA, CDR3 protein, J gene, clone size, D gene, V gene. D genes are given only for firm matches. Clone size is given for some rows only: seen once, a few or many times, or a class if the clone is expanded.

CDR3nt: TGTGCCTGGAGTAGGACAGGGGGTTTGGGCACTGAAGCTTTCTTT; CDR3aa: CAWSRTGGLGTEAFF; j_gene: TRBJ1-1; abundance: NA; d_gene: TRBD1; v_gene: TRBV30
CDR3nt: TGTGCCTGTCTAACAGGGGGAAAAGAGACCCAGTACTTC; CDR3aa: CACLTGGKETQYF; j_gene: TRBJ2-5; abundance: NA; d_gene: TRBD1; v_gene: TRBV30
CDR3nt: TGTGCCTGGGCATACTGGGGGGACAGGGACTATGGCTACACCTTC; CDR3aa: CAWAYWGDRDYGYTF; j_gene: TRBJ1-2; abundance: NA; d_gene: TRBD1; v_gene: TRBV30
CDR3nt: TGCAGCGTTGTCCCAACAGGGCTTGGCGAGACCCAGTACTTC; CDR3aa: CSVVPTGLGETQYF; j_gene: TRBJ2-5; abundance: NA; d_gene: NA; v_gene: TRBV29-1
CDR3nt: TGTGCCAGCTCATTCTCAGGGGAAAACTATGGCTACACCTTC; CDR3aa: CASSFSGENYGYTF; j_gene: TRBJ1-2; abundance: NA; d_gene: NA; v_gene: TRBV18
CDR3nt: TGTGCCAGCAGAGAGGACACAGGGAGGAACACTGAAGCTTTCTTT; CDR3aa: CASREDTGRNTEAFF; j_gene: TRBJ1-1; abundance: once; d_gene: NA; v_gene: TRBV7-9
CDR3nt: TGTGCCAGCAGTTACTCGAACAGCGGAGGAGCTTTCTTT; CDR3aa: CASSYSNSGGAFF; j_gene: TRBJ1-1; abundance: NA; d_gene: NA; v_gene: TRBV6-6
CDR3nt: TGCGCCAGCAGTGAGCGGGATACTGGGACCCAGTACTTC; CDR3aa: CASSERDTGTQYF; j_gene: TRBJ2-5; abundance: NA; d_gene: NA; v_gene: TRBV10-1
CDR3nt: TGTGCCAGCAGCTCCACTCCGGGACTAGCGACATACAATGAGCAGTTCTTC; CDR3aa: CASSSTPGLATYNEQFF; j_gene: TRBJ2-1; abundance: NA; d_gene: TRBD2; v_gene: TRBV7-9
CDR3nt: TGTGCCAGTATGGAATCGGGAGGGCCCACTGTTCTCTACAATGAGCAGTTCTTC; CDR3aa: CASMESGGPTVLYNEQFF; j_gene: TRBJ2-1; abundance: once; d_gene: TRBD2; v_gene: TRBV19
CDR3nt: TGTGCCAGCAGCGTAGACGGGAGGGACACCGGGGAGCTGTTTTTT; CDR3aa: CASSVDGRDTGELFF; j_gene: TRBJ2-2; abundance: NA; d_gene: TRBD2; v_gene: TRBV9
CDR3nt: TGTGCCAGCAGCCAAGAAGGAGGGCCTTACGAGCAGTACTTC; CDR3aa: CASSQEGGPYEQYF; j_gene: TRBJ2-7; abundance: NA; d_gene: NA; v_gene: TRBV4-2
CDR3nt: TGTGCCAGCAGTTCCCCTAGCGGGAGTGTTTCAGGGGAGCTGTTTTTT; CDR3aa: CASSSPSGSVSGELFF; j_gene: TRBJ2-2; abundance: NA; d_gene: TRBD2; v_gene: TRBV6-5
CDR3nt: TGCGCCAGCAGCCCGGAGGGTCACACCGTGAACACTGAAGCTTTCTTT; CDR3aa: CASSPEGHTVNTEAFF; j_gene: TRBJ1-1; abundance: NA; d_gene: NA; v_gene: TRBV5-1
CDR3nt: TGCGCCAGCATCGACCCCCGAGGTTATGGCTACACCTTC; CDR3aa: CASIDPRGYGYTF; j_gene: TRBJ1-2; abundance: few; d_gene: NA; v_gene: TRBV10-1
CDR3nt: TGTGCCAGCAGTTTATTTAGCCCCCTCCGGGAGACTGAAGCTTTCTTT; CDR3aa: CASSLFSPLRETEAFF; j_gene: TRBJ1-1; abundance: once; d_gene: NA; v_gene: TRBV27
CDR3nt: TGTGCCAGCAGTTTAATCGTGAACACCGGGGAGCTGTTTTTT; CDR3aa: CASSLIVNTGELFF; j_gene: TRBJ2-2; abundance: NA; d_gene: NA; v_gene: TRBV27
CDR3nt: TGTGCCAGCACGCCGACAGAAGGGATCAATCAGCCCCAGCATTTT; CDR3aa: CASTPTEGINQPQHF; j_gene: TRBJ1-5; abundance: NA; d_gene: NA; v_gene: TRBV2
CDR3nt: TGTGCCAGCAGTTACTGGCAGGTGCCTGGAAACACCATATATTTT; CDR3aa: CASSYWQVPGNTIYF; j_gene: TRBJ1-3; abundance: few; d_gene: NA; v_gene: TRBV6-5
CDR3nt: TGTGCCAGCTTATACGACGGAGGCCAAGAGACCCAGTACTTC; CDR3aa: CASLYDGGQETQYF; j_gene: TRBJ2-5; abundance: NA; d_gene: NA; v_gene: TRBV18
CDR3nt: TGTGCCTACCAACAGGGATCAAGCTCCTACGAGCAGTACTTC; CDR3aa: CAYQQGSSSYEQYF; j_gene: TRBJ2-7; abundance: NA; d_gene: NA; v_gene: TRBV30
CDR3nt: TGTGCCAGCAGCAGACTAGCCGACAGCTCCTACAATGAGCAGTTCTTC; CDR3aa: CASSRLADSSYNEQFF; j_gene: TRBJ2-1; abundance: NA; d_gene: TRBD2; v_gene: TRBV7-9
CDR3nt: TGTGCCAGCAGGTCACAGGACGGGTTTGGTCCCCTCCACTTT; CDR3aa: CASRSQDGFGPLHF; j_gene: TRBJ1-6; abundance: once; d_gene: NA; v_gene: TRBV6-5
CDR3nt: TGCGCCAGCAGCTCCCTAGCGGTGAACACCGGGGAGCTGTTTTTT; CDR3aa: CASSSLAVNTGELFF; j_gene: TRBJ2-2; abundance: NA; d_gene: TRBD2; v_gene: TRBV5-1
CDR3nt: TGTGCCAGCAGCTTAATGGGGCCAGCCGGGGAGCTGTTTTTT; CDR3aa: CASSLMGPAGELFF; j_gene: TRBJ2-2; abundance: NA; d_gene: NA; v_gene: TRBV13
CDR3nt: TGTGCCAGCAGCCCGGGGGACAGCGCCCCGGAAAAACTGTTTTTT; CDR3aa: CASSPGDSAPEKLFF; j_gene: TRBJ1-4; abundance: few; d_gene: TRBD1; v_gene: TRBV5-8
CDR3nt: TGCGCCAGCAGTGAGTCGGAGCGGGAGGAACACCGGGAGCTGTTTTTT; CDR3aa: CASSESEREEHRELFF; j_gene: TRBJ2-2; abundance: few; d_gene: TRBD2; v_gene: TRBV10-1
CDR3nt: TGCAGCGTTTCAAGGGGAACTGGAAACACCATATATTTT; CDR3aa: CSVSRGTGNTIYF; j_gene: TRBJ1-3; abundance: once; d_gene: NA; v_gene: TRBV29-1
CDR3nt: TGTGCCAGCAGTTCCCCCGGCGGGAACACTGAAGCTTTCTTT; CDR3aa: CASSSPGGNTEAFF; j_gene: TRBJ1-1; abundance: NA; d_gene: NA; v_gene: TRBV27
CDR3nt: TGTGCCAGCAGTTATCCGGAGGGCACTGAAGCTTTCTTT; CDR3aa: CASSYPEGTEAFF; j_gene: TRBJ1-1; abundance: NA; d_gene: NA; v_gene: TRBV6-5
CDR3nt: TGTGCCAGCGCTCGACAGGGACTGAACACTGAAGCTTTCTTT; CDR3aa: CASARQGLNTEAFF; j_gene: TRBJ1-1; abundance: NA; d_gene: TRBD1; v_gene: TRBV19
CDR3nt: TGCGCCAGCAGCCAAGCGGACAAAGAGACCCAGTACTTC; CDR3aa: CASSQADKETQYF; j_gene: TRBJ2-5; abundance: NA; d_gene: NA; v_gene: TRBV4-1
CDR3nt: TGCGCCAGCAGCCTCGTGGTGGGACAGGGGATCTATGGCTACACCTTC; CDR3aa: CASSLVVGQGIYGYTF; j_gene: TRBJ1-2; abundance: NA; d_gene: TRBD1; v_gene: TRBV5-1
CDR3nt: TGCAGCGTGGGGACAGGGAAGGCTAATGAAAAACTGTTTTTT; CDR3aa: CSVGTGKANEKLFF; j_gene: TRBJ1-4; abundance: NA; d_gene: TRBD1; v_gene: TRBV29-1
CDR3nt: TGTGCCAGCAGTGAAGCTGGGAGGCGGGAGCTGTTTTTT; CDR3aa: CASSEAGRRELFF; j_gene: TRBJ2-2; abundance: few; d_gene: NA; v_gene: TRBV2
CDR3nt: TGCGCCAGCAGCAAGGCCGCGGGAGCCAGCTCCTACGAGCAGTACTTC; CDR3aa: CASSKAAGASSYEQYF; j_gene: TRBJ2-7; abundance: NA; d_gene: TRBD2; v_gene: TRBV5-1
CDR3nt: TGTGCCAGCAGTTATAATCGGTGGGAGGGGTACGAGCAGTACTTC; CDR3aa: CASSYNRWEGYEQYF; j_gene: TRBJ2-7; abundance: NA; d_gene: TRBD2; v_gene: TRBV6-5
CDR3nt: TGCAGCGTTGCGGGACAGGGGGCTGAGGGCTATGGCTACACCTTC; CDR3aa: CSVAGQGAEGYGYTF; j_gene: TRBJ1-2; abundance: NA; d_gene: TRBD1; v_gene: TRBV29-1
CDR3nt: TGTGCCAGCAGTGAGCCGGCGGGGAGGAATGAGCAGTTCTTC; CDR3aa: CASSEPAGRNEQFF; j_gene: TRBJ2-1; abundance: NA; d_gene: NA; v_gene: TRBV25-1
CDR3nt: TGTGCCAGCAGTTTAGAGGGTTTGAGCAATCAGCCCCAGCATTTT; CDR3aa: CASSLEGLSNQPQHF; j_gene: TRBJ1-5; abundance: NA; d_gene: NA; v_gene: TRBV27
CDR3nt: TGTGCCTACGGGGAGAGCTCCTACGAGCAGTACTTC; CDR3aa: CAYGESSYEQYF; j_gene: TRBJ2-7; abundance: NA; d_gene: NA; v_gene: TRBV30
CDR3nt: TGTGCCAGCAGTAGAGGACAGGAGCGGGGAAACACCATATATTTT; CDR3aa: CASSRGQERGNTIYF; j_gene: TRBJ1-3; abundance: few; d_gene: TRBD1; v_gene: TRBV6-5
CDR3nt: TGCGCCAGCAGCCGCGATGACAGGAAGAATGAGCAGTTCTTC; CDR3aa: CASSRDDRKNEQFF; j_gene: TRBJ2-1; abundance: NA; d_gene: NA; v_gene: TRBV5-1
CDR3nt: TGTGCCAGCAGGAAAGGGACAGGGGTAAGCGAGCAGTACTTC; CDR3aa: CASRKGTGVSEQYF; j_gene: TRBJ2-7; abundance: NA; d_gene: TRBD1; v_gene: TRBV2
CDR3nt: TGTGCCAGCAGCAGATTAGCGGGATCCTCTCCAACCCAGTACTTC; CDR3aa: CASSRLAGSSPTQYF; j_gene: TRBJ2-5; abundance: NA; d_gene: TRBD2; v_gene: TRBV9
CDR3nt: TGCGCCAGCAGCCAGGGCGTAATTCCCGCGGGGCGCGCAGATACGCAGTATTTT; CDR3aa: CASSQGVIPAGRADTQYF; j_gene: TRBJ2-3; abundance: NA; d_gene: NA; v_gene: TRBV4-1
CDR3nt: TGTGCCAGCAGCCCGACGACTTCTAACACCGGGGAGCTGTTTTTT; CDR3aa: CASSPTTSNTGELFF; j_gene: TRBJ2-2; abundance: NA; d_gene: NA; v_gene: TRBV7-7
CDR3nt: TGTGCCAGCAGCCGACTAGCTACACACAATGAGCAGTTCTTC; CDR3aa: CASSRLATHNEQFF; j_gene: TRBJ2-1; abundance: NA; d_gene: TRBD2; v_gene: TRBV13
CDR3nt: TGTGCCAGCAGCTTGGGAGGGTTGACCACTGAAGCTTTCTTT; CDR3aa: CASSLGGLTTEAFF; j_gene: TRBJ1-1; abundance: NA; d_gene: NA; v_gene: TRBV5-4
CDR3nt: TGTGCCAGCAGTTTGGGGAGAACTAATGAAAAACTGTTTTTT; CDR3aa: CASSLGRTNEKLFF; j_gene: TRBJ1-4; abundance: NA; d_gene: NA; v_gene: TRBV27
CDR3nt: TGTGCCAGCAGCTTAGTCCTTGGACAGGTACTTGAAGCTTTCTTT; CDR3aa: CASSLVLGQVLEAFF; j_gene: TRBJ1-1; abundance: NA; d_gene: TRBD1; v_gene: TRBV7-8